This T cell receptor (beta chain) is drawn from a study of T cell repertoires in cytomegalovirus infection. V lost 3 bases to trimming and J lost 9 bases; unmatched junction nucleotides: 14. The CDR3 loop spans 17 amino acids. MiXCR was run by TCRdb on the reads, yielding one entry per CDR3 protein. Among hundreds of thousands of distinct CDR3 sequences listed, around 29% were seen once. This clonotype was seen only a few times. Its antigen remains unknown. The rearrangement joins TRBV12-3 or TRBV12-4 to TRBJ1-6; 7 bases align to TRBD1. The sequences come from cultured CD8+ T cells from PBMCs, collected from culture after CMV antigen stimulation. This TCR was recovered from a human donor in good health (CMV status not recorded). Some clones in this sample may be carry-over from other donors' samples. CDR3 region: CASSFVTERGPGSPLHF. Here the CDR3 DNA reads TGTGCCAGCAGTTTTGTAACCGAAAGGGGGCCGGGTTCACCCCTCCACTTT.